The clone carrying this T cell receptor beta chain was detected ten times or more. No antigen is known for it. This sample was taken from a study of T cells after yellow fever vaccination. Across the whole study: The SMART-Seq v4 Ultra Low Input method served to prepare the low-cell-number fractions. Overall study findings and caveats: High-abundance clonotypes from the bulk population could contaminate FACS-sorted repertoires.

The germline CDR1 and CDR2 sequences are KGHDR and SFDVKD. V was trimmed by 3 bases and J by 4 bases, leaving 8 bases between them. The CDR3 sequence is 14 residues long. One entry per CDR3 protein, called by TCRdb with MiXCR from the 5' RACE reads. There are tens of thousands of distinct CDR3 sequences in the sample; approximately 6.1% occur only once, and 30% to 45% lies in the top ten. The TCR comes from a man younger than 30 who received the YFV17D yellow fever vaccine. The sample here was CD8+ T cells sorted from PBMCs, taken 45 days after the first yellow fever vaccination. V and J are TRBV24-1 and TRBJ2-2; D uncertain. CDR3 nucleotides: TGTGCCACCAGTGATCAGACGGTCACCGGGGAGCTGTTTTTT. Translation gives CATSDQTVTGELFF.